This TCR beta chain is drawn from a study of regulatory T cells in long-lasting Graves disease. iRepertoire HTBI primers and Arm-PCR of CDR3 regions built TCR beta libraries. TCRdb re-analysed the multiplex PCR reads in MiXCR, keeping a single row per CDR3 protein. The table shows 350,000 to 500,000 distinct CDR3 sequences, with 13% to 15% occurring only once. Germline V gives CDR1 ENHRY, CDR2 SYGVKD. CDR3 size: 15 residues. Trimming cost V 5 bases and J 1 base; bases outside gene matches: 2. This clonotype was detected many times. Time point given: newly diagnosed GD, antithyroid drugs for less than 3 months. With RNA extracted from PBMCs as input, the TCR library was made. Another study also made use of these data, one on T cells in Graves' hyperthyroidism and ophthalmopathy.

The receptor comes from a woman aged 50 to 60 with Graves disease. This sequence joins TRBV10-3 and TRBJ2-7, with 13 bases fitting TRBD2. The sample here was peripheral blood mononuclear cells (PBMCs), taken at new diagnosis, from a patient treated with antithyroid drugs. The CDR3 bases are TGTGCCATCAGTACTAGCGGGGGGGCATCCTACGAGCAGTACTTC. Amino acids: CAISTSGGASYEQYF.